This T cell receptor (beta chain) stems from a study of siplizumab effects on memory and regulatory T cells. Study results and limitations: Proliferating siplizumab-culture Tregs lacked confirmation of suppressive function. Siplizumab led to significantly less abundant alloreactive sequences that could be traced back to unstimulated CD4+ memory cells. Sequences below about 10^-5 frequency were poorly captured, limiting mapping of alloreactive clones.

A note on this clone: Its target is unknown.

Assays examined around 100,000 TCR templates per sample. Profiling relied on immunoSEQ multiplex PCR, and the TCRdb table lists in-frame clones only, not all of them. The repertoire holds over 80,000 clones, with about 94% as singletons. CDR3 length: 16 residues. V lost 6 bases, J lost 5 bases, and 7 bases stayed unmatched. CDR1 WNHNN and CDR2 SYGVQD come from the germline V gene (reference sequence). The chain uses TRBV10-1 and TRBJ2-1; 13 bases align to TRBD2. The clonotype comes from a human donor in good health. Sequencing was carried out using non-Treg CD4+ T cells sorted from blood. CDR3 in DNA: TGCGCCAGCAGCAAAGGACTAGCGGGAGTCGACAATGAGCAGTTCTTC. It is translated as CASSKGLAGVDNEQFF.